This TCR beta chain was sequenced in a study of T cell responses to AZD1222 COVID-19 vaccine. Points from the study as a whole: Following two doses of AZD1222, Spike-specific TCR breadth and depth rose. The study found vaccine-associated CD4 TCRs spanning spike, dominant at 160-218 and 743-854.

With regard to this clone: The antigen is undetermined.

CDR1 SEHNR and CDR2 FQNEAQ come from the germline V gene (reference sequence). CDR3 length: 12 residues. The V and J ends lost 5 bases and 8 bases respectively, with 10 bases between them. The table came from immunoSEQ multiplex PCR; TCRdb's copy has only in-frame clones and leaves some out. The sample includes some 150,000 clones, around nine tenths of them seen just once. The source of this sequence is an adult in good health. The chain carries TRBV7-9 and TRBJ1-3; D is unresolved. The source material was peripheral blood, sampled on day 0 of AZD1222 vaccination. CDR3 sequence: CASSPLGDTIYF. DNA of the CDR3: TGTGCCAGCAGCCCTCTCGGGGACACCATATATTTT. Full variable domain (missing parts from reference TRBV7-9 and TRBJ1-3): DTGVSQNPRHKITKRGQNVTFRCDPISEHNRLYWYRQTLGQGPEFLTYFQNEAQLEKSRLLSDRFSAERPKGSFSTLEIQRTEQGDSAMYLCASSPLGDTIYFGEGSWLTVV.